A selection of T cell receptor beta chains follows, all from one sample in a study of T cells in Graves' hyperthyroidism and ophthalmopathy. MiXCR was run by TCRdb on the multiplex PCR reads, yielding one entry per CDR3 protein. The sample yields about 250,000 distinct CDR3 sequences, roughly a quarter seen once. The sample comprised blood. The source is a woman in her thirties or forties with Graves' ophthalmopathy. The conserved cysteine and the conserved F or W are not part of the CDR3 here. Each record gives: V gene, CDR3 length, J gene, CDR3 protein.

>TRBV5-1|12|TRBJ2-7
ASSLGTSGGEQY
>TRBV28|13|TRBJ2-7
ASSTLGLGTYEQY
>TRBV6-1|12|TRBJ2-7
ASSEARGWGEQY
>TRBV28|10|TRBJ2-5
ASSFIGGQGY
>TRBV28|17|TRBJ2-3
ASSSLTWDEGTPTDTQY
>TRBV9|10|TRBJ1-2
ASSVAGYGYT
>TRBV12-3/TRBV12-4|10|TRBJ2-2
ASMGFGGELF
>TRBV28|14|TRBJ2-2
ASSLSTGVITGELF
>TRBV19|13|TRBJ2-7
ASTPGLAFSYEQY
>TRBV7-8|13|TRBJ2-7
ASSLGLDWAYEQY
>TRBV5-1|13|TRBJ2-6
ASTLTGPGANVLT
>TRBV28|11|TRBJ2-4
ASSLGTPNIQY
>TRBV6-1|12|TRBJ2-7
ASSVQRERDVQY
>TRBV28|11|TRBJ1-1
ASSPSGIQKAF
>TRBV30|11|TRBJ1-5
AWSVTGNQPQH
>TRBV28|12|TRBJ2-7
ASSYRGPPYEQY
>TRBV6-5|15|TRBJ2-5
ASSLDRAGGPLGTQY
>TRBV10-1|14|TRBJ2-7
ASSDLTSGSSYEQY
>TRBV19|14|TRBJ1-3
ASSILGTAPGNTIY
>TRBV3-1|16|TRBJ2-2
ASSQDGGGSPDGGELF
>TRBV10-3|13|TRBJ2-7
AIRGGGSSSYEQY
>TRBV19|11|TRBJ2-4
ASASGLADIQY
>TRBV5-1|13|TRBJ2-7
ASTPGGPKAYEQY
>TRBV2|12|TRBJ2-7
ASRRTSGRYEQY
>TRBV7-9|10|TRBJ1-6
ASSLDGSPLH
>TRBV7-2|12|TRBJ2-2
ASSLAKATGELF
>TRBV12-3/TRBV12-4|12|TRBJ1-2
ASRIGQGAYGYT
>TRBV20-1|10|TRBJ2-5
SARGTQETQY
>TRBV28|13|TRBJ1-1
ASSLVLWRNTEAF
>TRBV20-1|13|TRBJ2-7
SARDGAGHSYEQY
>TRBV24-1|10|TRBJ2-2
ATSVGTGELF
>TRBV28|15|TRBJ2-7
ARTGRGLAGGLYEQY
>TRBV10-2|11|TRBJ1-3
ASSGASGNTIY
>TRBV6-1|13|TRBJ2-7
ASAPLLAGDYEQY
>TRBV28|12|TRBJ1-1
ASKLAGDFTEAF
>TRBV9|11|TRBJ1-1
ASSVVLNTEAF
>TRBV12-3/TRBV12-4|10|TRBJ1-1
ASSSGRNEAF
>TRBV6-1|12|TRBJ1-1
ASRTRQGRTEAF
>TRBV11-1|16|TRBJ1-3
ASSPGTGALYSGNTIY
>TRBV11-2|13|TRBJ2-3
ASSLDVIGTDTQY
>TRBV7-2|13|TRBJ1-1
ASSPRDRQNTEAF
>TRBV2|12|TRBJ2-5
AIAHRESFETQY
>TRBV6-1|13|TRBJ1-5
ASSEEMTGGQPQH
>TRBV28|12|TRBJ2-7
ASRLQLAAYEQY
>TRBV2|13|TRBJ1-1
ARSPLTGKSTEAF
>TRBV27|11|TRBJ1-1
ASSLPGQTEAF
>TRBV9|12|TRBJ2-7
ASSSILRPYEQY
>TRBV28|10|TRBJ2-7
ASRLPHDEQY
>TRBV20-1|12|TRBJ2-2
SAQGTSLGGELF
>TRBV2|14|TRBJ1-5
ASSPPGTGGIQPQH
>TRBV5-6|13|TRBJ2-7
ASSLAGTSVGEQY
>TRBV24-1|14|TRBJ2-6
ATSDSGMTGANVLT
>TRBV24-1|10|TRBJ2-7
ATLSGAYEQY
>TRBV27|11|TRBJ2-5
ASSFAGAVTQY